A selection of T cell receptor beta chains follows, all from one sample in a study of Graves' ophthalmopathy and Graves' hyperthyroidism. TCRdb fed the multiplex PCR reads into MiXCR, producing one record per CDR3 protein. The data hold 300,000 to 400,000 distinct CDR3 sequences, with about a sixth observed a single time. The sample was peripheral blood. The receptors were sampled from an adult man with Graves' ophthalmopathy. CDR3s include the opening cysteine and the closing phenylalanine or tryptophan. Fields, in order: clone size, V gene, D gene, J gene, CDR3 protein, CDR3 DNA. A D gene is named only where the DNA matches it firmly. Size is stated for part of the rows, as once, few or many counts, or as a class when the clone is expanded.

size: many
V: TRBV20-1
D: .
J: TRBJ2-7
CDR3: CSARANPSEQYF
DNA: TGCAGTGCTAGAGCTAACCCCAGCGAGCAGTACTTC

size: many
V: TRBV28
D: TRBD1
J: TRBJ1-2
CDR3: CASIPGGGSSVYTF
DNA: TGTGCCAGCATTCCAGGGGGGGGCTCCTCCGTCTACACCTTC

size: many
V: TRBV7-8
D: .
J: TRBJ2-7
CDR3: CASSLVGGPSYEQYF
DNA: TGTGCCAGCAGCTTAGTCGGGGGGCCATCCTACGAGCAGTACTTC

size: many
V: TRBV9
D: .
J: TRBJ1-1
CDR3: CASSAGPANTEAFF
DNA: TGTGCCAGCAGCGCAGGGCCAGCCAACACTGAAGCTTTCTTT

size: many
V: TRBV29-1
D: TRBD1
J: TRBJ2-7
CDR3: CSVRGTGYYYEQYF
DNA: TGCAGCGTCAGGGGGACAGGGTATTACTACGAGCAGTACTTC

size: many
V: TRBV25-1
D: .
J: TRBJ1-2
CDR3: CASSLNRAGRAGYTF
DNA: TGTGCCAGCAGCCTCAACCGGGCAGGGAGAGCTGGCTACACCTTC

size: many
V: TRBV20-1
D: .
J: TRBJ2-2
CDR3: CSASFDGRDTGELFF
DNA: TGCAGTGCTAGTTTCGATGGCAGGGACACCGGGGAGCTGTTTTTT

size: many
V: TRBV6-2/TRBV6-3
D: TRBD1
J: TRBJ2-7
CDR3: CASSYSLGQGALEQYF
DNA: TGTGCCAGCAGTTACTCCTTGGGACAGGGGGCTCTCGAGCAGTACTTC

size: many
V: TRBV28
D: .
J: TRBJ2-5
CDR3: CASSSRGWETQYF
DNA: TGTGCCAGCAGTTCCCGGGGCTGGGAGACCCAGTACTTC

size: .
V: TRBV20-1
D: .
J: TRBJ1-1
CDR3: CSARAGHIHGTEAFF
DNA: TGCAGTGCTAGAGCTGGACATATTCACGGCACTGAAGCTTTCTTT

size: many
V: TRBV6-1
D: .
J: TRBJ1-5
CDR3: CASSARQTNQPQHF
DNA: TGTGCCAGCAGTGCCAGACAGACCAATCAGCCCCAGCATTTT

size: many
V: TRBV7-8
D: .
J: TRBJ1-5
CDR3: CASSSMSGDYQPQHF
DNA: TGTGCCAGCAGCTCCATGTCAGGGGACTATCAGCCCCAGCATTTT

size: many
V: TRBV5-1
D: .
J: TRBJ1-1
CDR3: CASSLVWGGRNMNTEAFF
DNA: TGCGCCAGCAGCTTGGTGTGGGGCGGCAGAAACATGAACACTGAAGCTTTCTTT

size: many
V: TRBV20-1
D: .
J: TRBJ2-7
CDR3: CSASPGLGNEQYF
DNA: TGCAGTGCTAGCCCGGGACTGGGAAACGAGCAGTACTTC

size: many
V: TRBV7-9
D: .
J: TRBJ1-2
CDR3: CASSSDPYGYTF
DNA: TGTGCCAGCAGCTCGGACCCCTATGGCTACACCTTC

size: many
V: TRBV6-5
D: TRBD1
J: TRBJ1-2
CDR3: CASSYFRDRDNYGYTF
DNA: TGTGCCAGCAGTTACTTCCGGGACAGGGATAACTATGGCTACACCTTC

size: .
V: TRBV28
D: .
J: TRBJ2-4
CDR3: CASTPQDTLTKNIQYF
DNA: TGTGCCAGCACCCCCCAGGATACTTTGACCAAAAACATTCAGTACTTC

size: once
V: TRBV12-3/TRBV12-4
D: TRBD1
J: TRBJ2-7
CDR3: CASSFGTGGHSSYEQYF
DNA: TGTGCCAGCAGTTTTGGGACAGGGGGGCACAGCTCCTACGAGCAGTACTTC

size: many
V: TRBV6-2/TRBV6-3
D: .
J: TRBJ1-1
CDR3: CACGSLGTEAFF
DNA: TGTGCCTGCGGGTCCCTAGGCACTGAAGCTTTCTTT

size: many
V: TRBV28
D: TRBD2
J: TRBJ2-7
CDR3: CASSTGLAGSYEQYF
DNA: TGTGCCAGCAGCACAGGACTAGCGGGATCCTACGAGCAGTACTTC

size: many
V: TRBV30
D: .
J: TRBJ1-1
CDR3: CAWSDWTANTEAFF
DNA: TGTGCCTGGAGTGATTGGACAGCGAACACTGAAGCTTTCTTT

size: many
V: TRBV28
D: .
J: TRBJ2-7
CDR3: CASTPVGGFIYEQYF
DNA: TGTGCCAGCACCCCCGTCGGGGGATTTATCTACGAGCAGTACTTC